This T cell receptor beta chain is drawn from a study of Graves' ophthalmopathy and Graves' hyperthyroidism listed by TCRdb under 2018. Study-level background: Peripheral blood was collected at initial diagnosis, prior to any treatment. In total, approximately 130 blood samples were TCR-sequenced: 43 ophthalmopathy, 80 or so hyperthyroidism and about 17 hyperthyroidism-to-ophthalmopathy patients. The study used signatures of the TCR beta repertoire to tell Graves' ophthalmopathy apart from Graves' hyperthyroidism and to predict which patients would progress to ophthalmopathy. An independent validation cohort comprised some 19 hyperthyroidism patients and 15 to 17 patients who later progressed from hyperthyroidism to ophthalmopathy. To explore V-J signatures that distinguish ophthalmopathy from hyperthyroidism, a discovery set of around 100 patients was enrolled, made up of 40 to 45 with ophthalmopathy and fewer than 60 with stable hyperthyroidism. Following sample collection, hyperthyroidism patients were given methimazole at a starting dose of 30 mg daily, and ophthalmopathy patients were given high-dose intravenous methylprednisolone. In roughly 6 hyperthyroidism patients, the T-cell repertoires found in thyroid tissue were compared with those found in blood. Here is what the overall study found, with its caveats: No statistical method was used to set the sample size in advance, and the investigators knew which group each participant was assigned to. In validation, the model predicted ophthalmopathy progression with 55% to 71% sensitivity and roughly 72% specificity; roughly eleven predicted patients were CT-confirmed with GO in a median of approximately 6.5 months. Most expanded thyroid clonotypes with a frequency above 0.001 also appeared in blood, which suggests that blood repertoires may reflect the immune response in the thyroid. The 13-signature model separated ophthalmopathy from stable hyperthyroidism with over 85% sensitivity and almost 84% specificity in cross-validation, and 80%/75% in the test set.

For repertoire sequencing, the TCR beta CDR3 regions were amplified from RNA transcripts. A first-round RT-PCR used HTBI primers with the Qiagen OneStep RT-PCR kit, followed by a second-round multiplex PCR, size selection and purification. Libraries were sequenced on an Illumina HiSeq2000 using paired-end 100 bp reads. For the original study's pipeline: Reads were processed with SOAPnuke, discarding reads with adapters, uncalled bases, mean Phred below 15, or no exact constant-primer or identifier match. COPE v1.2.5 was used to merge high-quality paired reads. Unique nucleotide sequences were defined as clonotypes and aligned to IMGT TRB V, D and J references using MiTCR v1.1. Analysis was restricted to V-J combinations with a frequency above 0.0001, which covered roughly 99% of repertoires. For each V-J combination, a TCR clonal expansion and chaos score was defined as F50 clonal expansion divided by the chaos observed in the TCRdist matrix. Welch's t-statistics and random forest were used to narrow the features down to around twelve V-J combinations, which were then fed into a naive Bayes classifier. Thyroid-blood repertoire similarity was quantified with the Morisita-Horn index. TCRdb's own reprocessing of the public reads used fastp at Q25 and MiXCR and kept productive beta chains. Here each entry gathers all rows of one CDR3 protein and keeps the most common genes and DNA. TCRdb's processing, not the study's, gives the V and J calls here. The sample profile shows around 600,000 distinct CDR3 sequences; approximately 39% of them were found once. The ten largest clones add up to roughly 3.5% of the sample.

Spanning cysteine to phenylalanine, the CDR3 consists of 16 amino acids. Only the CDR3 DNA is retained, 48 bases long and in frame from the first base. The V and J ends are trimmed by 4 bases and 4 bases, leaving 19 bases between them. Per the germline V gene, SGHDN is the CDR1 and FVKESK is the CDR2. Ophthalmopathy patients had moderately to severely active disease, Clinical Activity Score of at least 3, NOSPECS grade of at least 4, and disease duration under 3 months. Patients were excluded if they had other autoimmune diseases, uncontrolled infections, pregnancy or lactation. Clinical symptoms, serum thyroxine, TRAb, thyroid ultrasound and orbital computed tomography were used for diagnosis. Using Ficoll-Paque density gradient centrifugation, PBMCs were isolated from approximately 11 ml of fresh peripheral blood. Trizol reagent was used to extract the total RNA, and its quality was then checked on an Agilent 2100 Bioanalyzer.

As concerns this clonotype: Its antigen specificity is not known. No base-level quality is on record; no much larger clone is a single base apart.

Rearrangement joined TRBV14 to TRBJ2-5, with the D call perhaps TRBD1 or TRBD2, each one matching 5 bases. The receptor's source is an adult man with Graves' ophthalmopathy. Source material: peripheral blood. The CDR3 protein: CASSPRGMGPPETQYF. The nucleotide sequence is TGTGCCAGCAGCCCGAGGGGTATGGGGCCCCCAGAGACCCAGTACTTC.